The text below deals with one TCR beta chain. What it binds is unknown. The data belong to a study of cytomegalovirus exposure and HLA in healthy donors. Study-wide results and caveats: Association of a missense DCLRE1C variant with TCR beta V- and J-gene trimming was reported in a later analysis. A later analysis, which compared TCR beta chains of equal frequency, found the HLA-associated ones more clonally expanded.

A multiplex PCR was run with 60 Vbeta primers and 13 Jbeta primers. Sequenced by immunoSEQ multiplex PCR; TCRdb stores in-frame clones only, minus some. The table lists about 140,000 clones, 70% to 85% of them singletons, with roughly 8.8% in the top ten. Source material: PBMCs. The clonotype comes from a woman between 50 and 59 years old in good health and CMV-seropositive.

The CDR3 DNA is TGTGCCAGCAGCTTCGGGACTAGCGGGGCCACCGGGGAGCTGTTTTTT. It specifies CASSFGTSGATGELFF. This chain joins TRBV9 and TRBJ2-2; 13 nucleotides agree with TRBD2. Germline V gene sequence: CDR1 SGDLS, CDR2 YYNGEE. The CDR3 runs to 16 residues. Unmatched junction bases numbered 4, after V lost 4 bases and J lost 4 bases.